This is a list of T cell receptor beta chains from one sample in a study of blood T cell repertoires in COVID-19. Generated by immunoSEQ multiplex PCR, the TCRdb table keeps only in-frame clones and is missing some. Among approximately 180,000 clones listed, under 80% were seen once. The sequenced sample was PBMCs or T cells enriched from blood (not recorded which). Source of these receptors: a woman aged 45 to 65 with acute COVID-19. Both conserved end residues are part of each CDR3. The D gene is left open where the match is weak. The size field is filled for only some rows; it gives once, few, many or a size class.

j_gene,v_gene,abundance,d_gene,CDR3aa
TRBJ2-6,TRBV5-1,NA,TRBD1,CASSPGQPSGANVLTF
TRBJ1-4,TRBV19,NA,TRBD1,CASSISQGEAKLFF
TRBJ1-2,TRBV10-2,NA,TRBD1,CASSEDRDPEGYTF
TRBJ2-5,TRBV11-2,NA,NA,CASSLTDQPRTWETQYF
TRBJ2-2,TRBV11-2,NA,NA,CASSIEGLPYLGELFF
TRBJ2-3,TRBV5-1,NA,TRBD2,CASSSGGAHTDTQYF
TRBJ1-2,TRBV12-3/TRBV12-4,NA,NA,CASSQGRGYGYTF
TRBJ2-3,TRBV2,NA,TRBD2,CASSEALLVAGGTDTQYF
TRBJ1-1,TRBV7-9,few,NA,CASSLAGGNTEAFF
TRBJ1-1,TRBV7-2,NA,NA,CASSLWQGNTEAFF
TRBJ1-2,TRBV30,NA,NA,CAWSVDSYGYTF
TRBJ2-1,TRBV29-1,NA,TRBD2,CSVSGTSGGTYNEQFF
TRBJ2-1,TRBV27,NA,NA,CASSPTATNEQFF
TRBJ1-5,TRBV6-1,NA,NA,CASSEEGGRPQHF
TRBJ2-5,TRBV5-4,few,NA,CASSFDREETQYF
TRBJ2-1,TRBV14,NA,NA,CASSQGGQFSSYNEQFF